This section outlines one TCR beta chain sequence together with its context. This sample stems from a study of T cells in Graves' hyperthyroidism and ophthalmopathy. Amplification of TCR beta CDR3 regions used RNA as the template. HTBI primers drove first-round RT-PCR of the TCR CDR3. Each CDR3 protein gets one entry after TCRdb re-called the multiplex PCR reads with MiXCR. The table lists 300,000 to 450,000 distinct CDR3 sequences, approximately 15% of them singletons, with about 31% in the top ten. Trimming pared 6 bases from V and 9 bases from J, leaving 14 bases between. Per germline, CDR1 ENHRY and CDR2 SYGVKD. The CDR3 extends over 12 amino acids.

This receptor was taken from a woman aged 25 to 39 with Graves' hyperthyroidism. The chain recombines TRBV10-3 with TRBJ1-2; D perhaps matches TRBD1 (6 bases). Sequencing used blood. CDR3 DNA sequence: TGTGCCATCAGCCCGGGACACCCAAGCTACACCTTC. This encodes CAISPGHPSYTF.